The 17 T cell receptor beta chains reported below all come from one sample, sequenced in a study of beta chain features in type 1 diabetes. General study findings and limits: Moderate yet significant TCRB CDR3 shortening was seen in Type 1 diabetes patients in all four CD4+ subsets.

The study reverse transcribed the entire isolated RNA, so it sequenced expressed TCRB transcripts. The method was immunoSEQ multiplex PCR; TCRdb's version includes in-frame clones alone and lacks a portion of them. The table has tens of thousands of clones, approximately 69% seen once; the top ten hold around 4%. No antigen has been identified for these receptors. Sequencing was done on a sample of Tregs from blood. These receptors were taken from a man between 18 and 29 years old with type 1 diabetes.

This clone was seen only a few times. J is TRBJ2-2 and V is TRBV29-1; TRBD1 might be the D (8 bases). This CDR3 is 14 amino acids long. Per the germline V gene, CDR1 is SQVTM and CDR2 is ANQGSEA. V was shortened by 7 bases and J by 1 base, with 13 bases between the two germline ends. This chain's CDR3 is CSAAGQVNTGELFF. The CDR3 DNA reads TGCAGCGCAGCGGGACAGGTGAACACCGGGGAGCTGTTTTTT.

CDR3 in amino acids: CASSTLMNTEAFF. CDR3 in DNA: TGTGCCAGCAGTACGCTAATGAACACTGAAGCTTTCTTT. The chain joins TRBV28 to TRBJ1-1; D ambiguous. Looked up from germline, CDR1 is MDHEN and CDR2 is SYDVKM. Between the trimmed V and J ends, which lost 5 bases and 0 bases, there was a span of 7 bases. The CDR3 loop spans 13 amino acids.

This chain links TRBV2 with TRBJ1-1; no firm D call. The V gene's germline CDR1 is SNHLY and CDR2 FYNNEI. The V end was cut by 4 bases, the J end by 1 base, with 7 bases between. There are 13 residues in the CDR3. The CDR3 bases are TGTGCCAGCAGTGTGGGCGAGAACACTGAAGCTTTCTTT. This encodes CASSVGENTEAFF. The variable domain in full, completed from reference TRBV2 and TRBJ1-1, reads EPEVTQTPSHQVTQMGQEVILRCVPISNHLYFYWYRQILGQKVEFLVSFYNNEISEKSEIFDDQFSVERPDGSNFTLKIRSTKLEDSAMYFCASSVGENTEAFFGQGTRLTVV.

The chain has TRBV18 and TRBJ2-3, with D possibly being TRBD2 (6 bases). Deletions cut 1 base from V and 0 bases from J, with 11 bases between. Germline CDR1 KGHSH, CDR2 LQKENI. There are 16 residues in the CDR3. The CDR3 DNA reads as TGTGCCAGCTCACCACTCCGCGGGGCGAGCACAGATACGCAGTATTTT. Its protein product is CASSPLRGASTDTQYF.

The rearrangement uses TRBV28 and TRBJ2-4, with 12 bases matching TRBD2. The junction had 14 bases not matched to a gene; V was cut back by 8 bases and J by 12 bases. The CDR3 is made up of 15 amino acids. CDR1 and CDR2 (germline): MDHEN, SYDVKM. The chain's CDR3 is CASESLAGGPSSQYF. DNA of the CDR3: TGTGCCAGCGAATCCCTAGCGGGAGGGCCGTCGAGTCAGTACTTC.

This clone came up once. The chain has TRBV7-4 and TRBJ2-7, with 9 bases that match TRBD2. The germline CDR1 and CDR2 sequences are SGHVT and SQSDAQ. V gave up 3 bases and J gave up 2 bases; unmatched junction bases: 14. CDR3 length: 18 residues. The CDR3 here is CASSFRRDSGGPAYEQYF. The CDR3 DNA follows: TGTGCCAGCAGCTTTAGACGGGATAGCGGGGGACCCGCCTACGAGCAGTACTTC.

The chain recombines TRBV30 with TRBJ2-2, with 14 bases matching TRBD2. The V segment lost 4 bases and the J segment 3 bases; nucleotides outside the gene matches: 13. Germline values: CDR1 GTSNPN, CDR2 SVGIG (reference sequence). This CDR3 has 19 residues. As DNA, the CDR3 is TGTGCCTGGAAACCTTTTTGGACTAGCGGGAGGACCGACACCGGGGAGCTGTTTTTT. Its protein is CAWKPFWTSGRTDTGELFF. The entire variable domain, with the rest obtained from reference TRBV30 and TRBJ2-2, is as follows: SQTIHQWPATLVQPVGSPLSLECTVEGTSNPNLYWYRQAAGRGLQLLFYSVGIGQISSEVPQNLSASRPQDRQFILSSKKLLLSDSGFYLCAWKPFWTSGRTDTGELFFGEGSRLTVL.

The rearrangement links TRBV2 to TRBJ2-7; D is perhaps TRBD2 (5 bases). The CDR3 has 14 amino acids. CDR1 is SNHLY, CDR2 FYNNEI, per germline. V dropped 4 bases and J dropped 3 bases, with 13 bases sitting between them. CDR3 nucleotides: TGTGCCAGCAGTGGCGGACTTCTCATCTACGAGCAGTACTTC. It encodes CASSGGLLIYEQYF.

The chain couples TRBV5-5 to TRBJ2-1; D ambiguous. This CDR3 has 13 residues. With 2 bases removed from V and 7 bases from J, the gap between germline ends came to 10 bases. CDR1 SGHKS and CDR2 YYEKEE come from the germline V gene (reference sequence). CDR3 loop: CASSFGVRNEQFF. The CDR3 DNA sequence: TGTGCCAGCAGCTTCGGAGTGCGGAATGAGCAGTTCTTC.

The V gene is TRBV6-5, the J gene TRBJ1-2; possibly TRBD1 for D (6 bases). V lost 4 bases and J 7 bases, leaving 7 bases between the germline ends. Germline CDR1 reads MNHEY; CDR2 reads SVGAGI. There are 11 residues in the CDR3. CDR3 region: CASSFRGGYTF. The CDR3 region has the DNA TGTGCCAGCAGTTTCAGGGGTGGCTACACCTTC.

The CDR3 bases are TGTGCCAGCAGCTCACCGGACAGGGAAGCTTTCTTT. Its protein is CASSSPDREAFF. The chain links TRBV7-2 to TRBJ1-1; 7 bases align to TRBD1. Per the germline V gene, CDR1 is SGHTA and CDR2 is FQGNSA. Losses at the gene ends were 4 bases for V and 8 bases for J; bases not matched to a gene: 4. The CDR3 covers 12 residues.

The gene calls are TRBV5-4 and TRBJ1-3, with D possibly matching TRBD1 (6 bases). Germline loops: CDR1 SGHNT, CDR2 YYREEE (reference sequence). V lost 3 bases and J lost 5, with 12 bases in between. The CDR3 sequence is 14 residues long. This CDR3 is CASSSQGGRNTIYF. The CDR3 region has the DNA TGTGCCAGCAGCTCGCAAGGGGGAAGAAACACCATATATTTT. Drawing the rest from reference TRBV5-4 and TRBJ1-3, the complete variable domain is ETGVTQSPTHLIKTRGQQVTLRCSSQSGHNTVSWYQQALGQGPQFIFQYYREEENGRGNFPPRFSGLQFPNYSSELNVNALELDDSALYLCASSSQGGRNTIYFGEGSWLTVV.

This chain uses TRBV28 with TRBJ1-5, with 7 bases matching TRBD1. With 2 bases clipped from V and 7 bases from J, the junction kept 8 bases outside the gene matches. The CDR3 extends over 15 amino acids. The germline V gene encodes CDR1 MDHEN and CDR2 SYDVKM. CDR3 in amino acids: CASSLGGGFAQPQHF. The CDR3 DNA is TGTGCCAGCAGTTTAGGAGGGGGCTTCGCGCAGCCCCAGCATTTT.

The V and J genes are TRBV30 and TRBJ1-5, with D unresolved. Trimming shortened V by 1 base and J by 11 bases, and 15 bases separated the two germline ends. Germline loops: CDR1 GTSNPN, CDR2 SVGIG (reference sequence). The length of the CDR3 is 13 residues. DNA for the CDR3: TGTGCCTGGAGTGGGATTTATGGGAGGACCCAGCATTTT. It translates to CAWSGIYGRTQHF.

This rearrangement joins TRBV6-1 to TRBJ2-7; a weak D match, TRBD2 (5 bases). Trimming shortened V by 2 bases and J by 2 bases, and 7 bases separated the two germline ends. The CDR3 length is 13 residues. Germline V gives CDR1 MNHNS, CDR2 SASEGT. CDR3 residues: CASSETGTYEQYF. CDR3 DNA sequence: TGTGCCAGCAGTGAAACCGGGACCTACGAGCAGTACTTC.

V and J are TRBV9 and TRBJ1-1, with D perhaps TRBD1 (5 bases). V lost 0 bases and J lost 5, with 14 bases in between. CDR3 length: 15 amino acids. In germline, CDR1 is SGDLS, CDR2 YYNGEE. The CDR3 coding sequence is TGTGCCAGCAGCGTAGCCGGCAGGGATTCTACTGAAGCTTTCTTT. It encodes CASSVAGRDSTEAFF.

The chain recombines TRBV18 with TRBJ1-1; D might be TRBD1 (5 bases). The V gene lost 3 bases and the J gene lost 3 bases, with 17 bases spanning the gap. Germline CDR1 is KGHSH and CDR2 is LQKENI. The CDR3 spans 16 residues. This chain's CDR3 is CASSPQAGPADTEAFF. As DNA, the CDR3 is TGTGCCAGCTCACCTCAAGCAGGGCCCGCCGACACTGAAGCTTTCTTT.